This T cell receptor (beta chain) stems from a study of T cells in Graves' hyperthyroidism and ophthalmopathy. Study context: Upon initial diagnosis and before any treatment, peripheral blood was collected.

J lost 5 bases, V lost 4 bases, and 7 bases had no gene match. CDR1 and CDR2 from the germline V gene are SGDLS and YYNGEE. The CDR3 has 14 residues. Amplification yielded TCR beta CDR3 regions, with RNA transcripts as the source. The TCR CDR3 first-round RT-PCR relied on the HTBI primer set. TCRdb analysed the multiplex PCR reads with MiXCR anew, one entry per CDR3 protein. Of 250,000 or so distinct CDR3 sequences listed, roughly 15% are singletons. Specimen: blood. The V and J genes are TRBV9 and TRBJ2-3, with TRBD2 matching over 7 bases. The sequence was collected from a woman aged 50 to 65 with Graves' hyperthyroidism that later progressed to Graves' ophthalmopathy. The CDR3 is CASSSRDYKDTQYF. The DNA of the CDR3 is TGTGCCAGCAGCTCGCGGGACTACAAAGATACGCAGTATTTT.